This passage covers 18 T cell receptor beta chains from one sample sequenced in a study of shared clonotypes between healthy human individuals. TCRdb keeps only in-frame clones here, not all; method: immunoSEQ multiplex PCR. The table lists some 2,100,000 clones, around 95% of them singletons. The material sequenced was naive CD4+ T cells sorted from blood. The sample's subset: CD45RA+ positively selected. The receptors shown here come from a man between 18 and 35 years old in good health.

The genes are TRBV6-1 and TRBJ2-2, with D perhaps TRBD1 or TRBD2 (7 bases each). The CDR3 has 18 residues. Per germline, CDR1 MNHNS and CDR2 SASEGT. V was clipped by 3 bases and J by 1 base, with 18 bases between them. The CDR3 nucleotides read TGTGCCAGCAGTGATAATCCCGGGGGGACAGTGAACACCGGGGAGCTGTTTTTT. Translated, it gives CASSDNPGGTVNTGELFF.

The chain is built from TRBV5-8 and TRBJ2-5; D unclear. CDR1 SGHTS and CDR2 YDEGEE come from the germline V gene. The CDR3 length is 16 residues. V was pared by 3 bases and J by 2 bases, with 17 bases between. CDR3 nucleotide sequence: TGTGCCAGCAGCTGGGGTAAACTGGATCTACAAGAGACCCAGTACTTC. This sequence encodes CASSWGKLDLQETQYF.

Concerning this clone itself: The sample holds other DNA sequences that translate to the same CDR3. The chain recombines TRBV7-9 with TRBJ2-3; D call uncertain. CDR1 and CDR2 from the germline V gene are SEHNR and FQNEAQ (reference sequence). The CDR3 extends over 11 amino acids. V was clipped by 2 bases and J by 4 bases, with 1 base between them. CDR3 coding DNA: TGTGCCAGCAGCTTATCAGATACGCAGTATTTT. It specifies CASSLSDTQYF. The full variable domain, completed using reference TRBV7-9 and TRBJ2-3, is DTGVSQNPRHKITKRGQNVTFRCDPISEHNRLYWYRQTLGQGPEFLTYFQNEAQLEKSRLLSDRFSAERPKGSFSTLEIQRTEQGDSAMYLCASSLSDTQYFGPGTRLTVL.

J is TRBJ1-5 and V is TRBV30, with D possibly being TRBD1 (6 bases). CDR1 and CDR2 from the germline V gene are GTSNPN and SVGIG (reference sequence). The CDR3 extends over 16 amino acids. Trimming removed 1 base at V and 0 bases at J, with 13 bases between. CDR3: CAWSAPGTYSNQPQHF. CDR3 sequence (DNA): TGTGCCTGGAGTGCCCCCGGGACATATAGCAATCAGCCCCAGCATTTT. Full variable domain (remainder filled in from reference TRBV30 and TRBJ1-5): SQTIHQWPATLVQPVGSPLSLECTVEGTSNPNLYWYRQAAGRGLQLLFYSVGIGQISSEVPQNLSASRPQDRQFILSSKKLLLSDSGFYLCAWSAPGTYSNQPQHFGDGTRLSIL.

V is TRBV5-4 and J is TRBJ2-6; TRBD2 agrees at 7 bases. The CDR3 is 16 residues long. Germline values: CDR1 SGHNT, CDR2 YYREEE (reference sequence). The junction had 6 bases not matched to a gene; V was cut back by 4 bases and J by 2 bases. CDR3 residues: CASSPGAGTGANVLTF. The DNA for the CDR3 is TGTGCCAGCAGCCCCGGAGCGGGAACTGGGGCCAACGTCCTGACTTTC.

This clone was observed a few times. In DNA, the CDR3 is TGTGCCAGCAGCACGGACGGACGGCGAGAAGCTTTCTTT. It translates to CASSTDGRREAFF. The chain recombines TRBV7-2 with TRBJ1-1; D ambiguous. Germline V lookup: CDR1 SGHTA, CDR2 FQGNSA. The CDR3 runs to 13 residues. Trimming shortened V by 5 bases and J by 8 bases, and 15 bases separated the two germline ends.

To note about this clone: This specimen includes other DNA sequences encoding the same CDR3. The chain employs TRBV5-1 and TRBJ1-1; tentative D call: TRBD1 (5 bases). This CDR3 region has 13 residues. The ends were cut back, 2 bases at V and 3 bases at J, with 8 bases in the middle. Germline V gene sequence: CDR1 SGHRS, CDR2 YFSETQ. The CDR3 DNA reads as TGCGCCAGCAGCTTTCAGGGAGACACTGAAGCTTTCTTT. It encodes CASSFQGDTEAFF.

Of note for this clone: Distinct nucleotide sequences in the sample also encode this CDR3. The chain is built from TRBV5-1 and TRBJ2-2; D might be TRBD2 (5 bases). The CDR3 is 14 residues long. CDR1 is SGHRS, CDR2 YFSETQ, per germline. V lost 2 bases and J lost 6, with 11 bases in between. CDR3 loop: CASSLEGGAGELFF. The DNA of the CDR3 is TGCGCCAGCAGCTTAGAAGGAGGCGCCGGGGAGCTGTTTTTT.

This sequence joins TRBV25-1 and TRBJ2-7; TRBD2 agrees at 9 bases. CDR3 length: 15 residues. Germline assignment: CDR1 MGHDK and CDR2 SYGVNS. Trimming at V came to 2 bases and at J to 7 bases, leaving 9 bases not matched to a gene. This CDR3 is CASSESGGGRGEQYF. As DNA, the CDR3 is TGTGCCAGCAGTGAAAGTGGGGGCGGGAGGGGTGAGCAGTACTTC.

The V call is TRBV19, the J call TRBJ2-2; D ambiguous. CDR1 and CDR2 (germline): LNHDA, SQIVND (reference sequence). CDR3 length: 14 amino acids. Trimming pared 6 bases from V and 1 base from J, leaving 9 bases between. CDR3 sequence reads: CASSRSGNTGELFF. The DNA of the CDR3 is TGTGCCAGTAGCCGCTCCGGGAACACCGGGGAGCTGTTTTTT.

The chain uses TRBV19 and TRBJ1-1; D possibly corresponds to TRBD1 (6 bases). The V end lost 4 bases, the J end lost 2 bases, and 11 bases lay between the germline ends. The CDR3 is made up of 14 amino acids. Looked up from germline, CDR1 is LNHDA and CDR2 is SQIVND (reference sequence). The CDR3 region is CASSTGQINTEAFF. CDR3 sequence (DNA): TGTGCCAGTAGTACAGGACAGATCAACACTGAAGCTTTCTTT.

This chain links TRBV5-1 with TRBJ2-2, with D possibly being TRBD2 (5 bases). The germline CDR1 and CDR2 sequences are SGHRS and YFSETQ. Trimming left V 5 bases short and J 2 bases short, with 10 bases between. This CDR3 spans 14 amino acids. Written as DNA, the CDR3 is TGCGCCAGCAGGGTTGAGGGCAACACCGGGGAGCTGTTTTTT. This codes for CASRVEGNTGELFF.

The chain combines TRBV7-9 with TRBJ2-5; D is uncertain. CDR1 and CDR2 from the germline V gene are SEHNR and FQNEAQ (reference sequence). This CDR3 is 15 amino acids long. V lost 2 bases to trimming and J lost 2 bases, with 12 bases between them. This CDR3 is CASSLRVPTQETQYF. CDR3 in DNA: TGTGCCAGCAGCTTACGGGTACCTACTCAAGAGACCCAGTACTTC. The complete variable domain, with remaining parts taken from reference TRBV7-9 and TRBJ2-5, reads DTGVSQNPRHKITKRGQNVTFRCDPISEHNRLYWYRQTLGQGPEFLTYFQNEAQLEKSRLLSDRFSAERPKGSFSTLEIQRTEQGDSAMYLCASSLRVPTQETQYFGPGTRLLVL.

V is TRBV10-2 and J is TRBJ2-2; D gene uncertain. Germline V gene lookup returns CDR1 WSHSY and CDR2 SAAADI. Trimming took off 4 bases at V and 1 base at J, with 7 bases between the two ends. This CDR3 has 14 residues. CDR3 loop: CASSAHKNTGELFF. In DNA, the CDR3 is TGCGCCAGCAGTGCCCACAAGAACACCGGGGAGCTGTTTTTT.

V usage is TRBV7-8 and J usage is TRBJ1-2; 7 bases line up with TRBD1. CDR3 length: 18 residues. V lost 0 bases, J lost 2 bases, and 12 bases stayed unmatched. The germline CDR1 and CDR2 sequences are SGHVS and FQNEAQ. The DNA of the CDR3 is TGTGCCAGCAGCTTAGCGTCAGGGAACAGGGGTCCAAACTATGGCTACACCTTC. This gives the protein CASSLASGNRGPNYGYTF.

The chain recombines TRBV10-3 with TRBJ1-2; D gene ambiguous. This CDR3 is built from 13 residues. Looked up from germline, CDR1 is ENHRY and CDR2 is SYGVKD. The V end lost 6 bases, the J end lost 5 bases, and 13 bases lay between the germline ends. The CDR3 nucleotides are TGTGCCATCAGGTCCGGGGAGTTGTATGGCTACACCTTC. This codes for CAIRSGELYGYTF.

The J gene is TRBJ1-5, the V gene TRBV30; 7 bases map to TRBD1. J lost 4 bases, V lost 1 base, and 7 bases had no gene match. The CDR3 sequence is 15 residues long. Germline loops: CDR1 GTSNPN, CDR2 SVGIG (reference sequence). The CDR3 region is CAWSGGQGGNQPQHF. The CDR3 region has the DNA TGTGCCTGGAGTGGGGGGCAGGGGGGTAATCAGCCCCAGCATTTT.

The chain couples TRBV5-4 to TRBJ2-5, with D tentatively TRBD2 (5 bases). CDR3 length: 15 residues. V lost 4 bases, J lost 2 bases, and 15 bases lay in between. The V gene's germline CDR1 is SGHNT and CDR2 YYREEE (reference sequence). The CDR3 nucleotides read TGTGCCAGCAGCCCTACTAGGAGCGGTCAAGAGACCCAGTACTTC. As protein: CASSPTRSGQETQYF.